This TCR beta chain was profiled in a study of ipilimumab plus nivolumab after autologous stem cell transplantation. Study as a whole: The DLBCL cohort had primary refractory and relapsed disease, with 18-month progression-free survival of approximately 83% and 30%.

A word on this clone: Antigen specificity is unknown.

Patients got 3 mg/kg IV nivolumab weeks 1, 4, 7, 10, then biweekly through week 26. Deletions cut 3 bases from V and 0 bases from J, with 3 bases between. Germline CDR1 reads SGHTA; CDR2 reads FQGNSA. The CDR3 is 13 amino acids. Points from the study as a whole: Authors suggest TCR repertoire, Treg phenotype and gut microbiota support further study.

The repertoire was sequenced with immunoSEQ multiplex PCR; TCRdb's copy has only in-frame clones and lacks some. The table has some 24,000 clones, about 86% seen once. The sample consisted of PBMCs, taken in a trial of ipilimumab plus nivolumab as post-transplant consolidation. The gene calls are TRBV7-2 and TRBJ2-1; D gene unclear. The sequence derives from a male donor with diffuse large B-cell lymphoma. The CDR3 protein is CASSFSSYNEQFF. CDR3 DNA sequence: TGTGCCAGCAGCTTTAGCTCCTACAATGAGCAGTTCTTC.